The entry below describes one T cell receptor beta chain. This clonotype appeared a few times. Its antigen specificity is not known. Base qualities are not provided; no much larger clone lies one nucleotide away. This record comes from a study of T-cell reconstitution after alpha-beta-depleted transplantation in children (dated by TCRdb to 2015 to 2016). A note on the overall study: T-cell immune reconstitution after TCRalphabeta/CD19-depleted allogeneic hematopoietic cell transplantation in children was quantitatively tracked in the study by means of TCR repertoire profiling. What the authors observed across the whole study: In some patients, high TCRbeta diversity at day 60 was attributed to recipient T cells and intrathymic progenitors that had survived conditioning. Over the following months the frequencies of hyperexpanded clones went down, and after one year T-cell counts and TCRbeta diversity were mostly credited to newly produced T cells. The apparently early alphabetaT-cell count recovery about two months after transplant was reportedly dependent on only several hundred rapidly expanded clones derived from non-depleted graft cells.

A distance of 10 bases separates the germline ends of V and J, which lose 0 bases and 8 bases respectively. The CDR3 spans 13 residues, from the cysteine through the phenylalanine. Only the CDR3 region is kept as DNA, spanning 39 bases read in frame from base 1. Reading the germline V gene gives CDR1 MNHEY and CDR2 SVGAGI. Library generation was performed with PCR. The run used an Illumina HiSeq 2500. Molecular barcoding was employed in the preparation of TCR libraries, with unique molecular identifiers being used to normalize TCRbeta repertoire quantification. TCRdb reprocessed the public reads (quality trimming at Q25 with fastp, clone calling with MiXCR) and kept in-frame beta chains. Rows are combined by CDR3 protein, so each entry shows the most common genes and DNA. This sample holds about 580,000 distinct CDR3 sequences; more than 20% were observed only once. The ten biggest clones cover around 14% of the sample.

Per the publication, the treatment or condition label means: allogeneic hematopoietic cell transplantation with graft depleted of TCRalphabeta T cells and CD19 B cells. The children who served as transplant recipients had been given grafts of TCRalphabeta/CD19-depleted allogeneic hematopoietic cells. The sequencing here drew on PBMCs, mostly from graft donor cells, taken 360 days after TCRalphabeta/CD19-depleted stem cell transplant. The sequence links TRBV6-5 to TRBJ1-1; too little of a D gene remains to name it. This TCR was sampled from a boy younger than two who had a stem cell transplant for acute myeloid leukemia, so the T cells may come from the graft donor. The CDR3 here reads CASSYSGKFEAFF. The nucleotide sequence reads as follows: TGTGCCAGCAGTTACTCAGGGAAATTCGAAGCTTTCTTT.